This record covers a single TCR beta chain. What it recognizes is unknown. TCRdb used MiXCR to reprocess the RT-PCR reads, holding one entry per CDR3 protein. The sample has about half a million distinct CDR3 sequences, around 8% seen once. This entry comes from a study of response to subunit inactivated influenza vaccine. Notes on the study in general: Only a handful of new T cells, the authors suggested, are recruited with each seasonal influenza vaccination.

The V end was cut by 5 bases, the J end by 6 bases, with 4 bases between. This CDR3 is built from 11 residues. CDR1 MDHEN and CDR2 SYDVKM come from the germline V gene. Sequencing was performed on PBMCs from blood, taken around 2 years after vaccination. The receptor was isolated from a man aged 50-75 years who received an inactivated influenza vaccine. The chain has TRBV28 and TRBJ2-2, with unresolved D. The CDR3 here is CASSTAGELFF. The CDR3, as DNA: TGTGCCAGCAGTACAGCCGGGGAGCTGTTTTTT.